This T cell receptor (beta chain) was identified in a study of cytomegalovirus exposure and HLA in healthy donors. It was with 60 Vbeta and 13 Jbeta primers that the PCR ran. Sequencing used immunoSEQ multiplex PCR; TCRdb keeps in-frame clones, though not all of them. The sample data list about 130,000 clones. The CDR3 is 14 amino acids. Between the trimmed V and J ends, which lost 0 bases and 8 bases, there was a span of 11 bases. The germline V gene has CDR1 SEHNR and CDR2 FQNEAQ (reference sequence). Sequencing input: PBMCs. The source is a man aged 30 to 39 in good health and CMV-seronegative. The J gene is TRBJ2-4, the V gene TRBV7-9, with D maybe TRBD2 (6 bases). In DNA, the CDR3 is TGTGCCAGCAGCTTAGCCAGGGAGGTAGACATTCAGTACTTC. Protein product: CASSLAREVDIQYF.